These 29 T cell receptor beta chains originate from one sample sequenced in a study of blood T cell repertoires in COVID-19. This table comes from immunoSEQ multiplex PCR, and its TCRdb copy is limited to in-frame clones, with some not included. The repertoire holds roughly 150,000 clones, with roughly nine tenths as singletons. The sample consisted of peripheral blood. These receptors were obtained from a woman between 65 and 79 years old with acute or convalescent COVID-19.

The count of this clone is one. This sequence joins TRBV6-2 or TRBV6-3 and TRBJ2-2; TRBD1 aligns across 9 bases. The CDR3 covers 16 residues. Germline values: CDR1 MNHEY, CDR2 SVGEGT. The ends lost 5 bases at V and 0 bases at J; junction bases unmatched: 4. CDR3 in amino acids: CASSLDRGPNTGELFF. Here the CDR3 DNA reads TGTGCCAGCAGTCTGGACAGGGGACCGAACACCGGGGAGCTGTTTTTT.

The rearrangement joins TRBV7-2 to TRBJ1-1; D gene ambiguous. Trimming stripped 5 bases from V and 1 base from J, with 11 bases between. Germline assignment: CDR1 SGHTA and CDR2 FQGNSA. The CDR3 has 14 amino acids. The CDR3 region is CASSTRPGNTEAFF. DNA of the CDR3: TGTGCCAGCAGCACCCGCCCGGGGAACACTGAAGCTTTCTTT. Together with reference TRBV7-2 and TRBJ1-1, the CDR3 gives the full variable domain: GAGVSQSPSNKVTEKGKDVELRCDPISGHTALYWYRQSLGQGLEFLIYFQGNSAPDKSGLPSDRFSAERTGGSVSTLTIQRTQQEDSAVYLCASSTRPGNTEAFFGQGTRLTVV.

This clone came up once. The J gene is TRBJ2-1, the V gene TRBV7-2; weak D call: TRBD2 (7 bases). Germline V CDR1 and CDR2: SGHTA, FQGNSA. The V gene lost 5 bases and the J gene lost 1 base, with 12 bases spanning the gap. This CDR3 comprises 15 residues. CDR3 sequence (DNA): TGTGCCAGCAGCCCACGGGGGGCTTCCTACAATGAGCAGTTCTTC. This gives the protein CASSPRGASYNEQFF. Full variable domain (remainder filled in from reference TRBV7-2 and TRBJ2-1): GAGVSQSPSNKVTEKGKDVELRCDPISGHTALYWYRQSLGQGLEFLIYFQGNSAPDKSGLPSDRFSAERTGGSVSTLTIQRTQQEDSAVYLCASSPRGASYNEQFFGPGTRLTVL.

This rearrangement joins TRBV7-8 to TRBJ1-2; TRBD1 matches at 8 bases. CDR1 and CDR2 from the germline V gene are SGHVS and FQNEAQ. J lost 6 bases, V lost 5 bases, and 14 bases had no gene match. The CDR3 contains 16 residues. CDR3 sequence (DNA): TGTGCCAGCAGCCGCATTAGGATCGACAGGGGTCATGGCTACACCTTC. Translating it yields CASSRIRIDRGHGYTF.

DNA for the CDR3: TGTGCCAGCAGTTCGGGACAGAACTATGGCTACACCTTC. This sequence encodes CASSSGQNYGYTF. The chain employs TRBV6-6 and TRBJ1-2; 7 bases are a match to TRBD1. The germline V gene encodes CDR1 MNHNY and CDR2 SVGAGI (reference sequence). V lost 4 bases and J lost 2; bases outside the gene matches: 1. The CDR3 loop spans 13 amino acids.

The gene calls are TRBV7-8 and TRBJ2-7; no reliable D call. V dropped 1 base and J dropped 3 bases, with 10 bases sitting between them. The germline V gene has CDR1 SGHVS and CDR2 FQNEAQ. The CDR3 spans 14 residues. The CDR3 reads CASSLVAGYYEQYF. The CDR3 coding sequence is TGTGCCAGCAGCTTAGTTGCAGGCTACTACGAGCAGTACTTC.

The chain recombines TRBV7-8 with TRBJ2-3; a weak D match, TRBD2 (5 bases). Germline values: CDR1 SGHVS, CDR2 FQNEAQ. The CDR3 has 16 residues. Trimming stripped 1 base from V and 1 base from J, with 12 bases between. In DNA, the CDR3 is TGTGCCAGCAGCTTAGGGAGCGGCTCTGGCACAGATACGCAGTATTTT. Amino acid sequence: CASSLGSGSGTDTQYF.

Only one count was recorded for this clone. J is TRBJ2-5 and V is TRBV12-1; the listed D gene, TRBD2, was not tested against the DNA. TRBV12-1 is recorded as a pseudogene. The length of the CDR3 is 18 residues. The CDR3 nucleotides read TGTGCCAGCAGCTTACGACTAGCGGGGGGGATTAACCAAGAGACCCAGTACTTC. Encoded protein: CASSLRLAGGINQETQYF.

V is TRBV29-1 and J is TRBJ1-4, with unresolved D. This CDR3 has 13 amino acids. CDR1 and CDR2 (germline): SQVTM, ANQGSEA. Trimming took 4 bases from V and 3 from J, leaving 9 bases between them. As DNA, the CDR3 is TGCAGCGTTGGGGAGGCGGCTAATGAAAAACTGTTTTTT. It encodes CSVGEAANEKLFF. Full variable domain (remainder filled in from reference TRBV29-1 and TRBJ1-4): SAVISQKPSRDICQRGTSLTIQCQVDSQVTMMFWYRQQPGQSLTLIATANQGSEATYESGFVIDKFPISRPNLTFSTLTVSNMSPEDSSIYLCSVGEAANEKLFFGSGTQLSVL.

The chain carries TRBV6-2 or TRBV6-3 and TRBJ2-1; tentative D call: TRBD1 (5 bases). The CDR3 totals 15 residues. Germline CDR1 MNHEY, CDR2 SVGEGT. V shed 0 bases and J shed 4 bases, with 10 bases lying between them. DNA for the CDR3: TGTGCCAGCAGTTACTCGACCAGGGCTTACAATGAGCAGTTCTTC. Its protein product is CASSYSTRAYNEQFF.

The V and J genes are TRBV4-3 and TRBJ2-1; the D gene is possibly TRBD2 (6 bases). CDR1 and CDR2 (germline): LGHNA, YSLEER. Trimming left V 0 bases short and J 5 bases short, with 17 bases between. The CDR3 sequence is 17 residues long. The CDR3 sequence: CASSQDGFGRDHNEQFF. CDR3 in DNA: TGCGCCAGCAGCCAAGATGGGTTCGGGCGGGACCACAATGAGCAGTTCTTC.

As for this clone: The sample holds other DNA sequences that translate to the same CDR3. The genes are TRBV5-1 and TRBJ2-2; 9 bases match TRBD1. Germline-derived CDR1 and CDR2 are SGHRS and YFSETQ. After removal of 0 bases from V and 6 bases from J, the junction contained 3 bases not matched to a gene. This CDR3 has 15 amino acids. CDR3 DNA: TGCGCCAGCAGCTTGGGGGACAGGGCATCCGGGGAGCTGTTTTTT. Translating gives CASSLGDRASGELFF.

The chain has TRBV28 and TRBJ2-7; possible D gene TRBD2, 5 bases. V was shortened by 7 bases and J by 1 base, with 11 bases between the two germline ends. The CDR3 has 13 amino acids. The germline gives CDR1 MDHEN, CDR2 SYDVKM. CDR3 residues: CASMDSPSYEQYF. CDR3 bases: TGTGCCAGCATGGACTCTCCTTCCTACGAGCAGTACTTC.

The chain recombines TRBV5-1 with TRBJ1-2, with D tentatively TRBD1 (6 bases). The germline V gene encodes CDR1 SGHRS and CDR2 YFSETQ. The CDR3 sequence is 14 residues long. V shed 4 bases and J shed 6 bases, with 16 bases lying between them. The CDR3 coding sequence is TGCGCCAGCAGCGCCCAACAGGGAACGGATGGCTACACCTTC. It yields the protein CASSAQQGTDGYTF. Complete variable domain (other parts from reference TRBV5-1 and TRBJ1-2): KAGVTQTPRYLIKTRGQQVTLSCSPISGHRSVSWYQQTPGQGLQFLFEYFSETQRNKGNFPGRFSGRQFSNSRSEMNVSTLELGDSALYLCASSAQQGTDGYTFGSGTRLTVV.

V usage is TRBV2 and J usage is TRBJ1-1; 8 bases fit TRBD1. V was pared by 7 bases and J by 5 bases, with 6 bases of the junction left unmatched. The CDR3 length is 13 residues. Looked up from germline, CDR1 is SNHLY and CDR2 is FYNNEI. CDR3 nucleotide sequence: TGTGCCAGCACACCCAGGGGGCGTACTGAAGCTTTCTTT. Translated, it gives CASTPRGRTEAFF.

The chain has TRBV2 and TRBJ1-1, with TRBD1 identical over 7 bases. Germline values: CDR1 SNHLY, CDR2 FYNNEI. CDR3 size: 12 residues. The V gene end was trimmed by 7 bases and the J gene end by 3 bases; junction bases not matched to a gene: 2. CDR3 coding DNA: TGTGCCAGCACGGGACAGTACACTGAAGCTTTCTTT. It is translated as CASTGQYTEAFF.

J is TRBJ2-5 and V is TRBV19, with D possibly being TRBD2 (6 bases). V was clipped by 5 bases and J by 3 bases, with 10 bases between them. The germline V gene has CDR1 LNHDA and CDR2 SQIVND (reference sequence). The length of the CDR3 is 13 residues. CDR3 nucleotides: TGTGCCAGTAGTGCTCTAGCGAAAGAGACCCAGTACTTC. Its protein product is CASSALAKETQYF. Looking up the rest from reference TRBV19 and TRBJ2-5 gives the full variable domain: DGGITQSPKYLFRKEGQNVTLSCEQNLNHDAMYWYRQDPGQGLRLIYYSQIVNDFQKGDIAEGYSVSREKKESFPLTVTSAQKNPTAFYLCASSALAKETQYFGPGTRLLVL.

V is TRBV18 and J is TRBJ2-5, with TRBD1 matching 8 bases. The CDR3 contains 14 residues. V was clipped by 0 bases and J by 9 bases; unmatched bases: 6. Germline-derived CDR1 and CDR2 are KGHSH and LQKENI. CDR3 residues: CASSPPQGASSQYF. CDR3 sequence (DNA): TGTGCCAGCTCACCACCGCAGGGGGCGTCGTCCCAGTACTTC.

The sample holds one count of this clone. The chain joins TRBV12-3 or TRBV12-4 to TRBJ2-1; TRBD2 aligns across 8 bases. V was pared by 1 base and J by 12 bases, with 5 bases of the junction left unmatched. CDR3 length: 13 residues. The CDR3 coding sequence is TGTGCCAGCAGTTTAGGGGGCGGGGGGCGGCAGTTCTTC. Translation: CASSLGGGGRQFF.

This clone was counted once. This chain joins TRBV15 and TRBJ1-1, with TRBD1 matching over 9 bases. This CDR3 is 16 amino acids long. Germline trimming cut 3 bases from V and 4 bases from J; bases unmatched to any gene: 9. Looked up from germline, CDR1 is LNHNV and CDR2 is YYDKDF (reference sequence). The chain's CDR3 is CATSSPGTGPGTEAFF. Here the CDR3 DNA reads TGTGCCACCAGCAGTCCCGGGACAGGGCCGGGCACTGAAGCTTTCTTT.

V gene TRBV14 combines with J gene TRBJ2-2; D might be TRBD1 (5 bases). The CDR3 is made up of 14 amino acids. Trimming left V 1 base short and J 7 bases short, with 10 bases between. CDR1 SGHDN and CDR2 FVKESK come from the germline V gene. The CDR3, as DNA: TGTGCCAGCAGCCAAGCAGGGTTACGCGGGGAGCTGTTTTTT. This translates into CASSQAGLRGELFF.

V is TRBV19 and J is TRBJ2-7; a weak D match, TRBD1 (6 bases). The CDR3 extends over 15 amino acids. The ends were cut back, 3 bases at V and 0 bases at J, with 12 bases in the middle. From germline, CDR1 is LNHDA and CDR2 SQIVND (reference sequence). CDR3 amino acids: CASSIKAGDSYEQYF. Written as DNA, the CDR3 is TGTGCCAGTAGTATTAAGGCAGGGGACTCCTACGAGCAGTACTTC. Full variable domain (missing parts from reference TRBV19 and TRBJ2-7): DGGITQSPKYLFRKEGQNVTLSCEQNLNHDAMYWYRQDPGQGLRLIYYSQIVNDFQKGDIAEGYSVSREKKESFPLTVTSAQKNPTAFYLCASSIKAGDSYEQYFGPGTRLTVT.

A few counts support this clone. CDR3 region: CASSVEPGTSGRATGELFF. The CDR3 region has the DNA TGTGCCAGCAGCGTAGAACCCGGGACTAGCGGGAGGGCCACCGGGGAGCTGTTTTTT. The chain has TRBV9 and TRBJ2-2; 16 nucleotides line up with TRBD2. Germline CDR1 and CDR2: SGDLS and YYNGEE. CDR3 length equals 19 residues. The junction had 6 bases not matched to a gene; V was cut back by 0 bases and J by 4 bases.

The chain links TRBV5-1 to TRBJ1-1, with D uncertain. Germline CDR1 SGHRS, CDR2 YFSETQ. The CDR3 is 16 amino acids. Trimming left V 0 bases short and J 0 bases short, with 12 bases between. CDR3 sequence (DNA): TGCGCCAGCAGCTTGGTTGGGTCTAGAATGAACACTGAAGCTTTCTTT. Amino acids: CASSLVGSRMNTEAFF.

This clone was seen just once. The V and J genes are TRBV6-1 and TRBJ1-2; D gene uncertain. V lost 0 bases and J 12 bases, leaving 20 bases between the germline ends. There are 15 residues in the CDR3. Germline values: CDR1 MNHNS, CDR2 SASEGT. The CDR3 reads CASSEASGSPSKDTF. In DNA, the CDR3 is TGTGCCAGCAGTGAAGCGTCCGGGAGCCCCTCAAAGGACACCTTC.

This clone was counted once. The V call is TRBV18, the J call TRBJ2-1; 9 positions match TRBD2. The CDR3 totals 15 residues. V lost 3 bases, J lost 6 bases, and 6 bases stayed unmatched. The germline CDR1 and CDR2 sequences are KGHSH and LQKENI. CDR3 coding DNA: TGTGCCAGCTCACCGATAGCGGGAGCGGGCAATGAGCAGTTCTTC. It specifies CASSPIAGAGNEQFF.

The CDR3 region has the DNA TGTGCCACCAGCAGAGTTTTTGGCGGGGGTGAGCAGTTCTTC. Translation gives CATSRVFGGGEQFF. The V gene is TRBV15, the J gene TRBJ2-1; 7 bases map to TRBD2. This CDR3 comprises 14 residues. The V segment lost 1 base and the J segment 9 bases; nucleotides outside the gene matches: 6. Germline assignment: CDR1 LNHNV and CDR2 YYDKDF (reference sequence). Full variable domain (outside the CDR3, taken from reference TRBV15 and TRBJ2-1): DAMVIQNPRYQVTQFGKPVTLSCSQTLNHNVMYWYQQKSSQAPKLLFHYYDKDFNNEADTPDNFQSRRPNTSFCFLDIRSPGLGDTAMYLCATSRVFGGGEQFFGPGTRLTVL.

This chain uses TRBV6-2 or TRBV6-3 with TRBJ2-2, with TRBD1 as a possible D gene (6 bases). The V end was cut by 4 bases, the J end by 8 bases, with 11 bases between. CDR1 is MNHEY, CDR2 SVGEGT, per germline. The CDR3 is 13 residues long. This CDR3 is CASSSQGSGELFF. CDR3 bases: TGTGCCAGCAGTTCACAGGGCTCGGGGGAGCTGTTTTTT.

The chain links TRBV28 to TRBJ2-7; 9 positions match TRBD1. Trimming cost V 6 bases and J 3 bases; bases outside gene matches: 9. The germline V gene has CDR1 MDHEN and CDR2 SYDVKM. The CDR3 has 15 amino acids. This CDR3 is CASRTGTGYFYEQYF. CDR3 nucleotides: TGTGCCAGCAGAACCGGGACAGGGTACTTCTACGAGCAGTACTTC.